This paragraph covers one T cell receptor beta chain sequence. The antigen remains undetermined. This record belongs to a study of beta chain features in type 1 diabetes. Overall study findings and caveats: All four CD4+ subsets from Type 1 diabetes patients carried moderately but significantly shorter TCRB CDR3s. For patients, the naive, central memory and Treg TCRB repertoires appeared more alike than for healthy donors.

About 120 mL of blood, on average, came from one heparinised draw per donor. Germline V lookup: CDR1 GTSNPN, CDR2 SVGIG (reference sequence). The CDR3 contains 14 residues. The ends were cut back, 0 bases at V and 0 bases at J, with 9 bases in the middle. Every isolated RNA sample was fully reverse transcribed, so sequencing captured expressed TCRB transcripts. Clones were sequenced by immunoSEQ multiplex PCR, and TCRdb holds only the in-frame ones, with some missing. The table shows 550,000 to 850,000 clones, with over 10% occurring only once. This clonotype was obtained from a young man with type 1 diabetes. The chain employs TRBV30 and TRBJ2-7; D might be TRBD2 (5 bases). Material for sequencing was naive CD4+ T cells from blood. The CDR3 DNA follows: TGTGCCTGGAGTGTACTAGTTGGCTCCTACGAGCAGTACTTC. This sequence encodes CAWSVLVGSYEQYF.